Here is one T cell receptor beta chain with its context. What antigen it recognizes has not been identified. Nothing much larger sits one base from this clone, and base qualities are not available. TCRbeta CDR3 regions were profiled with the immunoSEQ Assay using bias-controlled multiplex PCR amplification of genomic DNA. The published analysis was carried out like this. To quantify the absolute abundance of each unique TCRbeta CDR3 region, the sequences were collapsed and filtered. Differential abundance was assessed using a binomial (Fisher-equivalent) model and a beta-binomial model in which time-dependent variance fitted from healthy donors was added. Clones with fewer than 5 combined templates were excluded, and clones with Benjamini-Hochberg FDR below 0.01 were called differentially abundant. Using the form v = (b*log(k)+a)^2, the beta-binomial variance was modeled as a function of the total template count across the two samples. Imported from immuneACCESS, the table was reduced by TCRdb to in-frame sequences with V and J called. These copies leave out some clones; in studies compared against another copy, an unresolved V gene accounts for under half, and the cause of the remainder is not known. The V and J calls and the clone size are those of that table, but D and trimming were determined from the DNA. This sample lists roughly 82,000 clones; almost 85% were detected once. Clones ranked in the top ten supply 18% of the sample.

These data originate in a study of identifying expanded T cells in peripheral blood (dated by TCRdb to between 2018 and 2021). Notes on the research overall: Separate aliquots of the same genomic DNA pool were sequenced to produce technical replicates, and four replicates were compared in pairs.

Study-wide conclusions, independent of this receptor: The authors expected that over much longer intervals, such as months to years, biological variance in healthy repertoires might increase even further. Across all healthy-donor time intervals, the beta-binomial model significantly lowered both the number of clones called differentially abundant and the false-positive rate. Approximately 1.2 differentially abundant clones were flagged by the binomial model between technical replicates, whereas about 16 and 19 were flagged over approximately two weeks and four weeks, respectively. Variance in clone template counts between approximately 2-week samples significantly increased with total template count across all healthy donors.

During the collection period, no infections or other immune events were recorded for the healthy donors. Healthy-donor blood repertoires served as a training cohort to calibrate time-dependent variance in a beta-binomial model of T-cell clone differential abundance. The training cohort included some ten healthy donors, of whom 3 were female and 7 were male. On average the donors were approximately 40 years old, and their ages spanned roughly 29 to 64 years. Whole blood from each healthy donor was obtained from a commercial supplier and was collected at three time points around two weeks apart. For immunosequencing, genomic DNA was extracted from unsorted whole blood. Taken from cysteine to phenylalanine, the CDR3 has 14 residues. Here the CDR3 DNA is all that survives: 42 bases in frame from base 1. V sheds 8 bases and J sheds 4 bases, leaving 16 bases between their ends. As encoded in the germline V gene, CDR1 is MDHEN while CDR2 is SYDVKM.

The receptor comes from a person between 18 and 69 years old in good health. Sequenced input: blood. The rearrangement combines TRBV28 with TRBJ2-3; no confident D gene assignment can be made. The DNA is as follows: TGTGCCAGCCTGCCCTTGGATTTCCCAGATACGCAGTATTTT. This sequence encodes CASLPLDFPDTQYF.